The 23 T cell receptor beta chains below come from one sample, sequenced in a study of blood T cell repertoires in COVID-19. Clones were read by immunoSEQ multiplex PCR, and TCRdb kept only the in-frame ones, dropping some. The sample yields about 120,000 clones, around 87% seen once. Sequencing was done on a sample of peripheral blood. The receptor source for this set is a man between 70 and 80 years old with active or convalescent COVID-19.

This chain links TRBV6-1 with TRBJ2-1; 8 bases are shared with TRBD2. CDR1 and CDR2 (germline): MNHNS, SASEGT. The CDR3 is 18 amino acids. Unmatched junction bases numbered 14, after V lost 0 bases and J lost 7 bases. For the CDR3, the DNA is TGTGCCAGCAGTGAAGCGGGGGCCCAGATAGCGGGGTTTAATGAGCAGTTCTTC. Its translation: CASSEAGAQIAGFNEQFF.

The CDR3 loop is CAWRPGAMQYF. The CDR3 region has the DNA TGTGCCTGGAGGCCAGGGGCGATGCAGTACTTC. The chain couples TRBV30 to TRBJ2-7; D perhaps matches TRBD1 (6 bases). The V and J ends lost 3 bases and 9 bases respectively, with 12 bases between them. CDR1 and CDR2 (germline): GTSNPN, SVGIG (reference sequence). The CDR3 covers 11 residues.

The rearrangement uses TRBV10-3 and TRBJ2-2; possibly TRBD1 for D (5 bases). This CDR3 is built from 13 residues. V lost 9 bases and J 0 bases, leaving 8 bases between the germline ends. Looked up from germline, CDR1 is ENHRY and CDR2 is SYGVKD. The CDR3 loop is CAISGTNTGELFF. The CDR3 region has the DNA TGTGCCATATCAGGGACGAACACCGGGGAGCTGTTTTTT.

This clone was observed a single time. This chain connects TRBV11-3 to TRBJ2-7; D is possibly TRBD1 (5 bases). Germline values: CDR1 SGHNT, CDR2 YENEEA. The ends were cut back, 1 base at V and 2 bases at J, with 12 bases in the middle. The CDR3 length is 15 residues. The CDR3, as DNA: TGTGCCAGCAGCTTAGGGACGGACAACACCTACGAGCAGTACTTC. As protein: CASSLGTDNTYEQYF.

The count of this clone is one. The chain is built from TRBV19 and TRBJ2-7; 7 positions agree with TRBD1. With V trimmed by 5 bases and J by 1 base, 5 bases remained unmatched. Germline CDR1 is LNHDA and CDR2 is SQIVND (reference sequence). CDR3 length: 14 amino acids. DNA of the CDR3: TGTGCCAGTAGTCCCGGGACAGAATCCTACGAGCAGTACTTC. It yields the protein CASSPGTESYEQYF.

The genes are TRBV5-1 and TRBJ2-7, with D hard to call. Germline V lookup: CDR1 SGHRS, CDR2 YFSETQ. Between the trimmed V and J ends, which lost 4 bases and 4 bases, there was a span of 15 bases. The CDR3 sequence is 14 residues long. CDR3 DNA sequence: TGCGCCAGCAGCGATGGCCTGCCGCAGTACGAGCAGTACTTC. The encoded protein is CASSDGLPQYEQYF.

Written as DNA, the CDR3 is TGTGCCAGCAGTGCTGGGGGGGTTAGTGAAAAACTGTTTTTT. It translates to CASSAGGVSEKLFF. The chain is built from TRBV28 and TRBJ1-4; D is perhaps TRBD1 (5 bases). Trimming cost V 5 bases and J 7 bases, with 14 bases left between them. The CDR3 consists of 14 residues. Germline V lookup: CDR1 MDHEN, CDR2 SYDVKM.

This chain joins TRBV5-1 and TRBJ2-3; no definite D call. The CDR3 totals 13 residues. Germline loops: CDR1 SGHRS, CDR2 YFSETQ. Trimming shortened V by 5 bases and J by 0 bases, and 7 bases separated the two germline ends. Here the CDR3 DNA reads TGCGCCAGCAGTTCGGTTAGCACAGATACGCAGTATTTT. Translation: CASSSVSTDTQYF.

This rearrangement joins TRBV10-1 to TRBJ2-5, with 7 bases identical to TRBD1. The ends lost 4 bases at V and 5 bases at J; junction bases unmatched: 10. This CDR3 has 15 amino acids. Germline V gives CDR1 WNHNN, CDR2 SYGVQD (reference sequence). This chain's CDR3 is CASSGPGQARETQYF. Here the CDR3 DNA reads TGCGCCAGCAGTGGGCCAGGACAGGCACGGGAGACCCAGTACTTC.

V gene TRBV5-6 combines with J gene TRBJ2-7, with 9 nucleotides matching TRBD1. Germline V gene sequence: CDR1 SGHDT, CDR2 YYEEEE. Trimming removed 0 bases from V and 5 bases from J; junction bases left unmatched: 12. The CDR3 is made up of 17 amino acids. The CDR3 DNA follows: TGTGCCAGCAGCTTGGGCTTGTGGGGGACAGGGATACACGAGCAGTACTTC. As protein: CASSLGLWGTGIHEQYF.

The CDR3 is CASSGLAGADTQYF. Written as DNA, the CDR3 is TGTGCCAGCAGTGGACTAGCGGGAGCAGATACGCAGTATTTT. The genes are TRBV27 and TRBJ2-3, with 13 positions matching TRBD2. From germline, CDR1 is MNHEY and CDR2 SMNVEV (reference sequence). The CDR3 consists of 14 residues. After removal of 5 bases from V and 4 bases from J, the junction contained 0 bases not matched to a gene.

The rearrangement uses TRBV27 and TRBJ1-6; 8 nucleotides agree with TRBD1. From germline, CDR1 is MNHEY and CDR2 SMNVEV (reference sequence). CDR3 length: 16 amino acids. V was pared by 2 bases and J by 0 bases, with 0 bases of the junction left unmatched. The CDR3 loop is CASSLTGGSYNSPLHF. The DNA for the CDR3 is TGTGCCAGCAGTTTAACAGGGGGCTCCTATAATTCACCCCTCCACTTT.

CDR3 sequence reads: CASSTGSHTGELFF. Written as DNA, the CDR3 is TGTGCCAGCAGTACGGGGTCGCACACCGGGGAGCTGTTTTTT. The J gene is TRBJ2-2, the V gene TRBV25-1; D is possibly TRBD2 (5 bases). The CDR3 length is 14 residues. Trimming pared 5 bases from V and 3 bases from J, leaving 10 bases between. Per germline, CDR1 MGHDK and CDR2 SYGVNS.

The J gene is TRBJ2-5, the V gene TRBV6-1, with D unresolved. CDR1 is MNHNS and CDR2 is SASEGT in the germline V gene. The CDR3 runs to 13 residues. The germline V and J ends were trimmed by 2 bases and 3 bases, with 7 bases remaining between them. For the CDR3, the DNA is TGTGCCAGCAGTGAATTGGCAAAAGAGACCCAGTACTTC. Encoded protein: CASSELAKETQYF.

The chain recombines TRBV7-9 with TRBJ2-3, with 11 bases fitting TRBD2. V dropped 5 bases and J dropped 6; count of bases not matched to a gene: 10. CDR1 SEHNR and CDR2 FQNEAQ come from the germline V gene (reference sequence). The CDR3 covers 16 residues. In DNA, the CDR3 is TGTGCCAGCAGCGCCAGTAGCGGGAGGGCCTTGGATACGCAGTATTTT. It codes for CASSASSGRALDTQYF.

The CDR3 protein is CASSLGAAASTDTQYF. The CDR3 DNA reads TGCGCCAGCAGCCTTGGGGCGGCGGCTAGCACAGATACGCAGTATTTT. V is TRBV5-1 and J is TRBJ2-3; TRBD1 is a possible D gene (5 bases). Trimming cost V 4 bases and J 0 bases, with 15 bases left between them. The CDR3 runs 16 residues. Germline V CDR1 and CDR2: SGHRS, YFSETQ.

The chain couples TRBV19 to TRBJ1-2, with D perhaps TRBD1 (5 bases). Trimming cost V 10 bases and J 14 bases, with 20 bases left between them. The V gene's germline CDR1 is LNHDA and CDR2 SQIVND (reference sequence). There are 11 residues in the CDR3. In DNA form, the CDR3 reads TGTGCCAAGATCCCAGGGTGCTGGGAAACCTTC. This translates into CAKIPGCWETF.

V gene TRBV2 combines with J gene TRBJ1-1; D gene ambiguous. This CDR3 comprises 14 residues. Germline CDR1 is SNHLY and CDR2 is FYNNEI. The V end was cut by 3 bases, the J end by 0 bases, with 8 bases between. The CDR3: CASSDGWMNTEAFF. Written as DNA, the CDR3 is TGTGCCAGCAGTGACGGGTGGATGAACACTGAAGCTTTCTTT. Looking up the rest from reference TRBV2 and TRBJ1-1 gives the full variable domain: EPEVTQTPSHQVTQMGQEVILRCVPISNHLYFYWYRQILGQKVEFLVSFYNNEISEKSEIFDDQFSVERPDGSNFTLKIRSTKLEDSAMYFCASSDGWMNTEAFFGQGTRLTVV.

The CDR3 coding sequence is TGTGCCAGCAGCAAAGTGAGACACCGGCCTCAAGAGACCCAGTACTTC. Translated: CASSKVRHRPQETQYF. The chain has TRBV21-1 and TRBJ2-5; TRBD1 reflects the table's D call only, with no check against the DNA. TRBV21-1 is labeled a pseudogene. The length of the CDR3 is 16 residues.

V and J are TRBV19 and TRBJ2-1; 11 bases line up with TRBD2. From germline, CDR1 is LNHDA and CDR2 SQIVND (reference sequence). V lost 8 bases to trimming and J lost 4 bases; unmatched junction nucleotides: 4. This CDR3 contains 14 residues. Here the CDR3 reads CASSRLAGYNEQFF. CDR3 in DNA: TGTGCCAGTTCCCGACTAGCGGGATACAATGAGCAGTTCTTC.

The chain joins TRBV2 to TRBJ1-5; no clear D gene. V was trimmed by 1 base and J by 4 bases, leaving 11 bases between them. The length of the CDR3 is 15 residues. Germline loops: CDR1 SNHLY, CDR2 FYNNEI. The CDR3 sequence: CASSEGAGRNQPQHF. The CDR3 nucleotides are TGTGCCAGCAGTGAAGGGGCGGGGAGGAATCAGCCCCAGCATTTT.

CDR3 nucleotides: TGTGCCAGCGGGTCTAGCGACTACTACGAGCAGTACTTC. Translating it yields CASGSSDYYEQYF. This chain links TRBV3-1 (or the pseudogene TRBV3-2) with TRBJ2-7; D might be TRBD2 (6 bases). There are 13 residues in the CDR3. Germline values: CDR1 LGHDT, CDR2 YNNKEL (reference sequence). V dropped 8 bases and J dropped 3 bases, with 14 bases sitting between them.

This chain connects TRBV4-1 to TRBJ1-2; 8 bases match TRBD1. The CDR3 is made up of 15 amino acids. The germline V gene encodes CDR1 MGHRA and CDR2 YSYEKL. Trimming cost V 4 bases and J 2 bases; bases outside gene matches: 6. DNA of the CDR3: TGCGCCAGCAGCCGCGGACAGGGCCTAAACTATGGCTACACCTTC. This translates into CASSRGQGLNYGYTF.